This TCR beta chain was obtained from a study of T cells in Graves' hyperthyroidism and ophthalmopathy. As for the study in general: Prior to any treatment, at the point of initial diagnosis, peripheral blood was collected.

Germline CDR1 and CDR2: SGDLS and YYNGEE. Trimming removed 0 bases from V and 8 bases from J; junction bases left unmatched: 7. The CDR3 covers 15 residues. It was RNA transcripts that yielded the amplified TCR beta CDR3 regions. HTBI primers were the set used in a first-round RT-PCR of the TCR CDR3. TCRdb used MiXCR to reprocess the multiplex PCR reads, holding one entry per CDR3 protein. Among hundreds of thousands of distinct CDR3 sequences, less than 20% were seen once, and the ten largest hold around 50%. The gene calls are TRBV9 and TRBJ1-4; 7 bases map to TRBD1. The material sequenced was blood. The receptor's source is a man aged 35 to 55 with Graves' ophthalmopathy. The CDR3 coding sequence is TGTGCCAGCAGCGTAGCCCATGGAGGGGGCGAAAAACTGTTTTTT. This sequence encodes CASSVAHGGGEKLFF.